This entry lists 28 T cell receptor beta chains sequenced from one sample in a study of shared clonotypes between healthy human individuals (dated by TCRdb to the early 2020s). The library relied on the immunoSEQ multiplex PCR assay. TCRdb re-hosts the immuneACCESS table, in-frame sequences only. Its copies lack some clones; in the studies checked, an unresolved V gene accounts for under half of them, and the cause for the rest is not known. Across this sample there are millions of clones, with around 96% seen only once. The ten biggest clones cover 1.1% of the sample. CD8 naive samples were CD45RO-negative cells positively selected for CCR7, giving a CD45RA+CCR7+ population that excluded TemRA cells. Sequencing used naive CD8+ T cells sorted from blood. The sample's cell subset or site label, in plain terms: CD45RA+CCR7+. The receptors come from a man between 18 and 35 years old in good health.

In regard to this clone: The same CDR3 can be traced to other DNA sequences in this sample. The CDR3 loop is CASSVGGGRDTEAFF. The CDR3 nucleotides read TGTGCCAGCAGCGTTGGAGGGGGCAGAGACACTGAAGCTTTCTTT. The chain carries TRBV9 and TRBJ1-1, with 7 bases matching TRBD1. Trimming at V came to 2 bases and at J to 3 bases, leaving 7 bases not matched to a gene. This CDR3 region has 15 residues. CDR1 is SGDLS and CDR2 is YYNGEE in the germline V gene.

In nucleotides, the CDR3 is TGTGCCAGCAGCTTCGAGGTAGCGGGGGTACTATCAGATACGCAGTATTTT. Translation: CASSFEVAGVLSDTQYF. The chain joins TRBV13 to TRBJ2-3; 9 bases map to TRBD2. The junction had 11 bases not matched to a gene; V was cut back by 3 bases and J by 4 bases. The CDR3 length is 17 residues. The germline V gene encodes CDR1 PRHDT and CDR2 FYEKMQ (reference sequence).

The chain carries TRBV5-1 and TRBJ2-7, with D perhaps TRBD1 (5 bases). CDR1 and CDR2 from the germline V gene are SGHRS and YFSETQ. The length of the CDR3 is 13 residues. Trimming removed 3 bases at V and 6 bases at J, with 13 bases between. CDR3 nucleotides: TGCGCCAGCAGCTCAAGACAGCCCCCCGAGCAGTACTTC. Translated: CASSSRQPPEQYF. Looking up the rest from reference TRBV5-1 and TRBJ2-7 gives the full variable domain: KAGVTQTPRYLIKTRGQQVTLSCSPISGHRSVSWYQQTPGQGLQFLFEYFSETQRNKGNFPGRFSGRQFSNSRSEMNVSTLELGDSALYLCASSSRQPPEQYFGPGTRLTVT.

The V and J genes are TRBV28 and TRBJ2-7; D is ambiguous. V was clipped by 3 bases and J by 2 bases, with 8 bases between them. Germline assignment: CDR1 MDHEN and CDR2 SYDVKM. The CDR3 runs to 13 residues. CDR3 DNA sequence: TGTGCCAGCAGTTTCGAGATTACCTACGAGCAGTACTTC. It is translated as CASSFEITYEQYF.

The chain joins TRBV5-5 to TRBJ2-7; the D call may be TRBD1 or TRBD2 (6 bases each). Germline assignment: CDR1 SGHKS and CDR2 YYEKEE (reference sequence). Between the trimmed V and J ends, which lost 2 bases and 0 bases, there was a span of 9 bases. CDR3 length: 14 residues. The CDR3 bases are TGTGCCAGCAGCTTAAAGGGGGGCTCCTACGAGCAGTACTTC. Translated, it gives CASSLKGGSYEQYF.

The J gene is TRBJ2-7, the V gene TRBV5-1; TRBD2 aligns across 9 bases. This CDR3 spans 14 amino acids. Per germline, CDR1 SGHRS and CDR2 YFSETQ. Germline trimming cut 0 bases from V and 3 bases from J; bases unmatched to any gene: 1. CDR3: CASSLVTSGYEQYF. Here the CDR3 DNA reads TGCGCCAGCAGCTTGGTGACTAGCGGCTACGAGCAGTACTTC.

V gene TRBV4-3 combines with J gene TRBJ2-1, with 12 nucleotides matching TRBD2. From germline, CDR1 is LGHNA and CDR2 YSLEER. The CDR3 loop spans 18 amino acids. With 0 bases clipped from V and 7 bases from J, the junction kept 10 bases outside the gene matches. The CDR3 nucleotides are TGCGCCAGCAGCCAAGATGGGATGCTAGCGGGAGGGCCGAATGAGCAGTTCTTC. Translating gives CASSQDGMLAGGPNEQFF.

The chain uses TRBV30 and TRBJ1-2; maybe TRBD1 (5 bases). Trimming cost V 2 bases and J 4 bases, with 14 bases left between them. The CDR3 extends over 14 amino acids. Germline V lookup: CDR1 GTSNPN, CDR2 SVGIG (reference sequence). The CDR3 region is CAWSIPGTFYGYTF. For the CDR3, the DNA is TGTGCCTGGAGTATTCCAGGGACTTTCTATGGCTACACCTTC.

This chain uses TRBV13 with TRBJ1-1; 8 nucleotides match TRBD1. With 5 bases clipped from V and 7 bases from J, the junction kept 12 bases outside the gene matches. This CDR3 region has 15 residues. Per the germline V gene, CDR1 is PRHDT and CDR2 is FYEKMQ (reference sequence). For the CDR3, the DNA is TGTGCCAGCAGCGGCCGACTCGGGACAGGACGTGAAGCTTTCTTT. Encoded protein: CASSGRLGTGREAFF.

The V gene is TRBV7-2, the J gene TRBJ2-1; 11 bases fit TRBD2. J gave up 7 bases and V 5 bases, and 7 bases lay outside the gene matches. The CDR3 spans 15 residues. Germline V gene data show CDR1 as SGHTA and CDR2 as FQGNSA. The CDR3 DNA follows: TGTGCCAGCAGCCCAGCTGGGACTAGCGGTAATGAGCAGTTCTTC. Residues: CASSPAGTSGNEQFF. The variable domain in full, with the rest retrieved from reference TRBV7-2 and TRBJ2-1, is GAGVSQSPSNKVTEKGKDVELRCDPISGHTALYWYRQSLGQGLEFLIYFQGNSAPDKSGLPSDRFSAERTGGSVSTLTIQRTQQEDSAVYLCASSPAGTSGNEQFFGPGTRLTVL.

The rearrangement links TRBV19 to TRBJ2-1; 7 nucleotides agree with TRBD1. The V gene's germline CDR1 is LNHDA and CDR2 SQIVND (reference sequence). The length of the CDR3 is 15 residues. The junction had 8 bases not matched to a gene; V was cut back by 6 bases and J by 3 bases. CDR3: CASSPERQGYNEQFF. CDR3 sequence (DNA): TGTGCCAGTAGCCCGGAGAGACAGGGCTACAATGAGCAGTTCTTC.

The chain carries TRBV4-1 and TRBJ1-1, with unresolved D. In germline, CDR1 is MGHRA, CDR2 YSYEKL. Trimming left V 1 base short and J 5 bases short, with 11 bases between. This CDR3 comprises 14 residues. This CDR3 reads CASSQGLGKTEAFF. The CDR3 DNA follows: TGCGCCAGCAGCCAAGGGTTAGGAAAAACTGAAGCTTTCTTT.

The genes are TRBV5-1 and TRBJ2-2; D is unclear. Trimming shortened V by 4 bases and J by 2 bases, and 15 bases separated the two germline ends. The CDR3 is 16 amino acids. Per germline, CDR1 SGHRS and CDR2 YFSETQ. The CDR3 DNA follows: TGCGCCAGCAGCCCCATGTTTTTGGAAAACACCGGGGAGCTGTTTTTT. Translated, it gives CASSPMFLENTGELFF.

V gene TRBV2 combines with J gene TRBJ1-5; D might be TRBD1 (5 bases). Germline CDR1 SNHLY, CDR2 FYNNEI. Trimming took off 7 bases at V and 1 base at J, with 11 bases between the two ends. The CDR3 is 14 residues long. The CDR3 DNA reads TGTGCCAGCATGTGGGACGGGAGCAATCAGCCCCAGCATTTT. This encodes CASMWDGSNQPQHF.

The chain couples TRBV12-1 to TRBJ2-7; the table's D gene call, TRBD2, was not cross checked with the DNA. TRBV12-1 constitutes a pseudogene. The CDR3 consists of 16 residues. The CDR3 region is CASSSGTSGSQCEQYF. CDR3 coding DNA: TGTGCCAGCAGCAGCGGGACTAGCGGGAGTCAGTGCGAGCAGTACTTC.

The genes are TRBV5-1 and TRBJ1-3; no clear D gene. The length of the CDR3 is 17 residues. V lost 4 bases, J lost 3 bases, and 20 bases lay in between. Germline values: CDR1 SGHRS, CDR2 YFSETQ. The CDR3 DNA reads as TGCGCCAGCAGCCCCGCAAGGATGCTTTTTATTGGAAACACCATATATTTT. This encodes CASSPARMLFIGNTIYF.

The chain couples TRBV29-1 to TRBJ2-7; 10 bases match TRBD1. The CDR3 has 13 residues. The V gene's germline CDR1 is SQVTM and CDR2 ANQGSEA. Trimming at V came to 5 bases and at J to 6 bases, leaving 7 bases not matched to a gene. Here the CDR3 reads CSVTTGGSGEQYF. The CDR3, as DNA: TGCAGCGTTACGACAGGGGGCTCGGGCGAGCAGTACTTC.

The chain links TRBV4-2 to TRBJ2-3; D ambiguous. V lost 1 base and J 2 bases, leaving 7 bases between the germline ends. The CDR3 runs to 14 residues. Germline loops: CDR1 LGHNA, CDR2 YNFKEQ. Written as DNA, the CDR3 is TGTGCCAGCAGCCAAGTTTACGACACAGATACGCAGTATTTT. It is translated as CASSQVYDTDTQYF.

V gene TRBV5-1 combines with J gene TRBJ1-4; possible D gene TRBD1, 5 bases. This CDR3 contains 14 residues. Trimming cost V 0 bases and J 6 bases, with 9 bases left between them. Looked up from germline, CDR1 is SGHRS and CDR2 is YFSETQ. This chain's CDR3 is CASSLGTNDEKLFF. CDR3 bases: TGCGCCAGCAGCTTGGGGACAAACGATGAAAAACTGTTTTTT.

The chain has TRBV4-1 and TRBJ1-1, with unresolved D. In germline, CDR1 is MGHRA, CDR2 YSYEKL. V was pared by 1 base and J by 1 base, with 10 bases between. The CDR3 has 15 amino acids. The chain's CDR3 is CASSQVQASNTEAFF. Written as DNA, the CDR3 is TGCGCCAGCAGCCAAGTCCAGGCCTCGAACACTGAAGCTTTCTTT.

V and J are TRBV6-4 and TRBJ1-1; TRBD1 is a possible D gene (5 bases). The CDR3 runs 15 residues. Trimming removed 3 bases from V and 5 bases from J, with 16 bases in between. Germline V gene lookup returns CDR1 MRHNA and CDR2 SNTAGT. DNA of the CDR3: TGTGCCAGCAGTGATGGGGCCACGGGGAGGACTGAAGCTTTCTTT. Translated, it gives CASSDGATGRTEAFF.

J is TRBJ1-1 and V is TRBV13, with D tentatively TRBD1 (5 bases). CDR3 length: 17 residues. V was cut by 3 bases and J by 3 bases, with 20 bases left in between. Per the germline V gene, CDR1 is PRHDT and CDR2 is FYEKMQ (reference sequence). CDR3 region: CASSFPVLGVGDTEAFF. The CDR3 DNA reads as TGTGCCAGCAGCTTTCCGGTCCTCGGGGTGGGGGACACTGAAGCTTTCTTT.

V gene TRBV29-1 combines with J gene TRBJ1-2; a possible D gene is TRBD1 (6 bases). The germline V gene encodes CDR1 SQVTM and CDR2 ANQGSEA. CDR3 length: 12 amino acids. V was cut by 6 bases and J by 8 bases, with 16 bases left in between. CDR3 nucleotides: TGCAGCGTCACTGAGGGGGGTCCGGGCTACACCTTC. Translated, it gives CSVTEGGPGYTF. Filled out from reference TRBV29-1 and TRBJ1-2, the complete variable domain reads SAVISQKPSRDICQRGTSLTIQCQVDSQVTMMFWYRQQPGQSLTLIATANQGSEATYESGFVIDKFPISRPNLTFSTLTVSNMSPEDSSIYLCSVTEGGPGYTFGSGTRLTVV.

In its sample, this clone was seen once. This sequence joins TRBV5-6 and TRBJ1-1; D call uncertain. The ends were cut back, 2 bases at V and 6 bases at J, with 8 bases in the middle. The CDR3 sequence is 12 residues long. Looked up from germline, CDR1 is SGHDT and CDR2 is YYEEEE. The CDR3 nucleotides read TGTGCCAGCAGCTTCAGACTCGCTGAAGCTTTCTTT. It is translated as CASSFRLAEAFF.

Notes on this clone: Other DNA sequences in this specimen translate into the identical CDR3. The rearrangement uses TRBV9 and TRBJ2-5; 7 nucleotides match TRBD2. Looked up from germline, CDR1 is SGDLS and CDR2 is YYNGEE. The CDR3 length is 14 residues. The trim removed 0 bases at V and 5 bases at J, leaving 4 bases unmatched. This CDR3 reads CASSVGGSGETQYF. The CDR3 DNA sequence: TGTGCCAGCAGCGTAGGCGGGAGCGGGGAGACCCAGTACTTC.

This clone has a single count. The rearrangement uses TRBV4-1 and TRBJ2-2; D remains unclear. The V and J ends lost 5 bases and 0 bases respectively, with 16 bases between them. In germline, CDR1 is MGHRA, CDR2 YSYEKL. There are 17 residues in the CDR3. The CDR3 DNA is TGCGCCAGCAGCTCACACGGGTCCCAGGCGAACACCGGGGAGCTGTTTTTT. Protein sequence: CASSSHGSQANTGELFF.

The V gene is TRBV2, the J gene TRBJ2-7; a weak D match, TRBD2 (5 bases). CDR3 length: 13 amino acids. Between the trimmed V and J ends, which lost 9 bases and 5 bases, there was a span of 17 bases. The germline CDR1 and CDR2 sequences are SNHLY and FYNNEI. The CDR3 region is CASSGLNYDEQYF. The CDR3 coding sequence is TGTGCCAGTTCGGGGTTGAACTACGACGAGCAGTACTTC.

The chain links TRBV19 to TRBJ2-7; D gene uncertain. The CDR3 extends over 14 amino acids. Trimming stripped 7 bases from V and 7 bases from J, with 20 bases between. Germline loops: CDR1 LNHDA, CDR2 SQIVND (reference sequence). CDR3 sequence: CASTPGARSEEQYF. CDR3 DNA: TGTGCCAGTACTCCCGGCGCCCGATCTGAGGAGCAGTACTTC.